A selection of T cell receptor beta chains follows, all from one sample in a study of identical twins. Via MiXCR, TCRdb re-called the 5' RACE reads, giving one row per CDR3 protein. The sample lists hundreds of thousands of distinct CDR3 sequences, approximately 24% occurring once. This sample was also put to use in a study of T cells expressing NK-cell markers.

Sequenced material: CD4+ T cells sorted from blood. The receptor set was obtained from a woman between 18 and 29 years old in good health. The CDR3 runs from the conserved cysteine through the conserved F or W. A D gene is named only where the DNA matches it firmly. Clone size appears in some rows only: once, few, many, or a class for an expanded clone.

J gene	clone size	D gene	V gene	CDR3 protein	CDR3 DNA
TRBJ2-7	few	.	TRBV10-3	CAISEGQYEQYF	TGTGCCATCAGTGAGGGACAATACGAGCAGTACTTC
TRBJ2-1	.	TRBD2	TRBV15	CATSRDFAGGLNEQFF	TGTGCCACCAGCAGAGATTTCGCGGGAGGGCTCAATGAGCAGTTCTTC
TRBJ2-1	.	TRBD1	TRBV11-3	CASSSGQGERNEQFF	TGTGCCAGCAGCTCCGGACAGGGGGAGAGAAATGAGCAGTTCTTC
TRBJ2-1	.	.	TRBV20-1	CSASWGPREIPFF	TGCAGTGCTAGTTGGGGGCCACGCGAGATCCCGTTCTTC
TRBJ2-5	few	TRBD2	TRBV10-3	CAIQRRRTSGVQETQYF	TGTGCCATCCAGAGGAGAAGGACTAGCGGGGTCCAAGAGACCCAGTACTTC
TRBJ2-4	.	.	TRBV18	CASSPRTFNIQYF	TGTGCCAGCTCACCACGGACTTTCAACATTCAGTACTTC
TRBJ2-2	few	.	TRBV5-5	CASSLNLRQANTGELFF	TGTGCCAGCAGCCTCAACCTTCGACAGGCTAACACCGGGGAGCTGTTTTTT
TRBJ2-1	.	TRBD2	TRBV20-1	CSARGQGTSGRTFDRNEQFF	TGCAGTGCTAGAGGACAGGGGACTAGCGGGAGAACGTTTGATAGGAATGAGCAGTTCTTC
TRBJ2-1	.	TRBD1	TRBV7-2	CASSLAGSARTGSQNEQFF	TGTGCCAGCAGCTTAGCGGGTAGTGCGAGGACAGGGAGTCAAAATGAGCAGTTCTTC
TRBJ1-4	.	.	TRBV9	CASSPWPTATNEKLFF	TGTGCCAGCAGCCCCTGGCCGACTGCAACTAATGAAAAACTGTTTTTT